The 18 T cell receptor beta chains listed next were all sequenced from one sample in a study of shared clonotypes between healthy human individuals. Terminally differentiated effector memory CD45RA+ cells were excluded from the naive CD8 cells, which were CD45RO-negative and positively selected for CCR7. The repertoire was sequenced with immunoSEQ multiplex PCR; TCRdb's copy has only in-frame clones and lacks some. This sample has roughly 590,000 clones, with less than 97% found just once. Sample: naive CD8+ T cells sorted from blood. Receptors originate from a woman aged 25 to 39 in good health.

The chain uses TRBV5-6 and TRBJ1-2, with 8 bases identical to TRBD1. The CDR3 runs 15 residues. With 5 bases clipped from V and 2 bases from J, the junction kept 8 bases outside the gene matches. Germline V gene lookup returns CDR1 SGHDT and CDR2 YYEEEE. CDR3: CASRLGQGGNYGYTF. Written as DNA, the CDR3 is TGTGCCAGCAGACTAGGACAGGGAGGGAACTATGGCTACACCTTC. The entire variable domain, with the rest obtained from reference TRBV5-6 and TRBJ1-2, is as follows: DAGVTQSPTHLIKTRGQQVTLRCSPKSGHDTVSWYQQALGQGPQFIFQYYEEEERQRGNFPDRFSGHQFPNYSSELNVNALLLGDSALYLCASRLGQGGNYGYTFGSGTRLTVV.

V usage is TRBV28 and J usage is TRBJ2-1; the match to TRBD2 covers 9 bases. The CDR3 totals 17 residues. Trimming took 4 bases from V and 8 from J; bases not matched to a gene: 15. Germline CDR1 is MDHEN and CDR2 is SYDVKM. In DNA form, the CDR3 reads TGTGCCAGCAGTTCTCGTCTATTGGCGGGAGGGTACGATGAGCAGTTCTTC. It translates to CASSSRLLAGGYDEQFF.

The rearrangement links TRBV9 to TRBJ2-2; unclear D gene. Germline V gene lookup returns CDR1 SGDLS and CDR2 YYNGEE. This CDR3 region has 12 residues. The V and J ends lost 0 bases and 7 bases respectively, with 4 bases between them. The CDR3 loop reads CASSVGDGELFF. The CDR3 DNA is TGTGCCAGCAGCGTAGGGGACGGGGAGCTGTTTTTT.

J is TRBJ2-2 and V is TRBV29-1; D not resolved. This CDR3 has 14 residues. V lost 8 bases to trimming and J lost 1 base, with 14 bases between them. Germline CDR1 and CDR2: SQVTM and ANQGSEA. This CDR3 is CSSIRDVNTGELFF. CDR3 DNA: TGCAGCTCTATAAGGGATGTGAACACCGGGGAGCTGTTTTTT.

The V and J genes are TRBV6-1 and TRBJ1-2; D is ambiguous. CDR1 and CDR2 from the germline V gene are MNHNS and SASEGT. The CDR3 contains 14 residues. The ends were cut back, 9 bases at V and 2 bases at J, with 16 bases in the middle. CDR3 amino acids: CASDPGWQNYGYTF. The CDR3 nucleotides read TGTGCCAGTGACCCCGGTTGGCAAAACTATGGCTACACCTTC.

The chain uses TRBV15 and TRBJ2-7; D is possibly TRBD1 or TRBD2 (5 bases each). Between the trimmed V and J ends, which lost 3 bases and 3 bases, there was a span of 21 bases. Germline assignment: CDR1 LNHNV and CDR2 YYDKDF (reference sequence). There are 17 residues in the CDR3. This chain's CDR3 is CATSRTGTDLRGYEQYF. CDR3 coding DNA: TGTGCCACCAGCAGGACCGGGACGGATTTAAGGGGCTACGAGCAGTACTTC.

On this clone itself: Other DNA sequences in this specimen translate into the identical CDR3. The rearrangement uses TRBV7-9 and TRBJ2-7, with TRBD1 as a possible D gene (5 bases). CDR3 length: 12 amino acids. The germline V gene encodes CDR1 SEHNR and CDR2 FQNEAQ (reference sequence). Trimming pared 5 bases from V and 4 bases from J, leaving 9 bases between. The CDR3 region is CASSDSSYEQYF. In DNA, the CDR3 is TGTGCCAGCAGCGACAGTTCATACGAGCAGTACTTC. Using reference TRBV7-9 and TRBJ2-7 for the parts outside the CDR3, the full variable domain is DTGVSQNPRHKITKRGQNVTFRCDPISEHNRLYWYRQTLGQGPEFLTYFQNEAQLEKSRLLSDRFSAERPKGSFSTLEIQRTEQGDSAMYLCASSDSSYEQYFGPGTRLTVT.

The V gene is TRBV5-4, the J gene TRBJ1-2, with 9 positions matching TRBD1. Germline CDR1 and CDR2: SGHNT and YYREEE (reference sequence). This CDR3 region has 14 residues. Trimming took 4 bases from V and 2 from J; bases not matched to a gene: 3. CDR3 protein: CASSPDRGNYGYTF. CDR3 DNA sequence: TGTGCCAGCAGCCCTGACAGGGGGAACTATGGCTACACCTTC. Supplemented by reference TRBV5-4 and TRBJ1-2, the full variable domain reads ETGVTQSPTHLIKTRGQQVTLRCSSQSGHNTVSWYQQALGQGPQFIFQYYREEENGRGNFPPRFSGLQFPNYSSELNVNALELDDSALYLCASSPDRGNYGYTFGSGTRLTVV.

This clone appeared once. The V and J genes are TRBV2 and TRBJ2-7; 7 bases line up with TRBD1. CDR1 SNHLY and CDR2 FYNNEI come from the germline V gene. The CDR3 covers 17 residues. Trimming cost V 1 base and J 1 base; bases outside gene matches: 10. CDR3 DNA sequence: TGTGCCAGCAGTGAAGAGGCCGAGACAGGGTTTTCCTACGAGCAGTACTTC. Translation gives CASSEEAETGFSYEQYF.

V gene TRBV6-4 combines with J gene TRBJ1-5, with TRBD1 identical over 8 bases. Germline V lookup: CDR1 MRHNA, CDR2 SNTAGT. Trimming at V came to 7 bases and at J to 7 bases, leaving 6 bases not matched to a gene. CDR3 length: 13 residues. The DNA for the CDR3 is TGTGCCAGCAATAGACAGGGGAGACAGCCCCAGCATTTT. Translating gives CASNRQGRQPQHF.

This chain connects TRBV7-9 to TRBJ2-1; D perhaps matches TRBD2 (6 bases). The germline CDR1 and CDR2 sequences are SEHNR and FQNEAQ (reference sequence). The CDR3 sequence is 16 residues long. V was trimmed by 5 bases and J by 4 bases, leaving 18 bases between them. The CDR3 DNA sequence: TGTGCCAGCAGCAAGCGACTAGATCAACAGTACAATGAGCAGTTCTTC. It is translated as CASSKRLDQQYNEQFF.

This chain connects TRBV5-4 to TRBJ1-2; perhaps TRBD1 as D (6 bases). CDR3 length: 13 amino acids. Trimming stripped 2 bases from V and 6 bases from J, with 11 bases between. Per germline, CDR1 SGHNT and CDR2 YYREEE (reference sequence). The CDR3 region has the DNA TGTGCCAGCAGCTTCTCGGAGGGGGATGGCTACACCTTC. Its protein is CASSFSEGDGYTF.

V and J are TRBV28 and TRBJ2-3; TRBD1 might be the D (6 bases). CDR1 is MDHEN, CDR2 SYDVKM, per germline. The V gene lost 7 bases and the J gene lost 6 bases, with 17 bases spanning the gap. This CDR3 is 14 amino acids long. The CDR3 loop reads CASTPLAQGDTQYF. The CDR3 bases are TGTGCCAGCACCCCTTTGGCGCAGGGGGATACGCAGTATTTT.

This clone was seen only once. The rearrangement links TRBV6-5 to TRBJ2-5, with 8 bases identical to TRBD1. In germline, CDR1 is MNHEY, CDR2 SVGAGI. The CDR3 has 15 amino acids. Losses at the gene ends were 6 bases for V and 5 bases for J; bases not matched to a gene: 11. The CDR3 loop is CASRTDQGAWETQYF. The CDR3 DNA sequence: TGTGCCAGCAGAACCGACCAGGGGGCGTGGGAGACCCAGTACTTC.

The V gene is TRBV10-2, the J gene TRBJ2-7; D gene uncertain. V was pared by 2 bases and J by 5 bases, with 7 bases between. Germline assignment: CDR1 WSHSY and CDR2 SAAADI. This CDR3 contains 12 residues. The CDR3 loop is CASSEIGNEQYF. The CDR3 region has the DNA TGCGCCAGCAGTGAGATAGGGAACGAGCAGTACTTC.

The chain combines TRBV7-3 with TRBJ2-3; 8 positions match TRBD2. Trimming removed 4 bases from V and 2 bases from J; junction bases left unmatched: 14. The CDR3 length is 18 residues. CDR1 and CDR2 (germline): SGHTA, FQGTGA. CDR3 protein: CASSSGLGGLFSTDTQYF. DNA of the CDR3: TGTGCCAGCAGCTCGGGACTAGGGGGTTTGTTTTCCACAGATACGCAGTATTTT.

The gene calls are TRBV7-8 and TRBJ1-6; D gene unclear. Per germline, CDR1 SGHVS and CDR2 FQNEAQ. The CDR3 has 13 amino acids. The V gene lost 5 bases and the J gene lost 6 bases, with 8 bases spanning the gap. The CDR3 nucleotides are TGTGCCAGCAGCCTGTCCACTAATTCACCCCTCCACTTT. It specifies CASSLSTNSPLHF.

The chain carries TRBV27 and TRBJ2-7; TRBD1 matches at 9 bases. With V trimmed by 5 bases and J by 5 bases, 10 bases remained unmatched. The CDR3 totals 15 residues. The V gene's germline CDR1 is MNHEY and CDR2 SMNVEV (reference sequence). CDR3 in DNA: TGTGCCAGCAGTCACCTCGGGACAGGGAATCACGAGCAGTACTTC. This translates into CASSHLGTGNHEQYF.